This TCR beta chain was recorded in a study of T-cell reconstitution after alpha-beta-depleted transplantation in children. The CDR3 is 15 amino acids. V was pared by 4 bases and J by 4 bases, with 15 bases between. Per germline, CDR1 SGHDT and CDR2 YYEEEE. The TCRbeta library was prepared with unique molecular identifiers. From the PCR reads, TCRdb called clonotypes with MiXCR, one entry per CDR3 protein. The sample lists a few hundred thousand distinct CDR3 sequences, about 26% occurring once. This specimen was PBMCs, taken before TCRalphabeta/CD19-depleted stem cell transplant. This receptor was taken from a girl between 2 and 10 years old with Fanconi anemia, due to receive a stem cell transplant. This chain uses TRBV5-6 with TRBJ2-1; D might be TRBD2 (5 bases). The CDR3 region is CASSPWRSGYNEQFF. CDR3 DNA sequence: TGTGCCAGCAGCCCATGGAGGAGCGGATACAATGAGCAGTTCTTC.